This entry is about one T cell receptor (beta chain). This sample is drawn from a study of blood T cell repertoires in COVID-19. About the research overall: Samples of COVID-19 (acute and convalescent) were obtained from the United States, Italy and Spain. In each case, the material was cDNA or gDNA derived from T cells, B-cell-depleted T cells, or PBMCs.

Germline-derived CDR1 and CDR2 are DFQATT and SNEGSKA (reference sequence). The CDR3 sequence is 11 residues long. Trimming at V came to 5 bases and at J to 6 bases, leaving 3 bases not matched to a gene. Under the authors' procedure: Nucleated cell number was recorded as an estimate derived from reference gene primer amplification. Sequencing was performed with immunoSEQ multiplex PCR; in TCRdb, only in-frame clones are kept and a portion is missing. V and J calls and clone size are those listed in that table; D and trimming were worked out from the DNA. Among roughly 130,000 clones, 60% to 85% were seen once, and the ten largest hold 16%.

The clonotype was recovered from a man aged 45-65 years with acute or convalescent COVID-19. The sequenced sample consisted of peripheral blood. The rearrangement joins TRBV20-1 to TRBJ1-1; TRBD1 aligns across 7 bases. The CDR3 loop reads CSAWTGAEAFF. The CDR3 coding sequence is TGCAGTGCTTGGACAGGCGCTGAAGCTTTCTTT.